The sequence of this TCR beta chain was determined in a study of beta chain features in type 1 diabetes. Germline trimming cut 4 bases from V and 2 bases from J; bases unmatched to any gene: 5. Per germline, CDR1 ENHRY and CDR2 SYGVKD. The CDR3 loop spans 14 amino acids. The sequenced template was cDNA made from the entire isolated RNA. The data were produced by immunoSEQ multiplex PCR, yet TCRdb's version contains in-frame clones alone and is incomplete. Of about 150,000 clones in the sample, more than 9.5% were seen once. The receptor was isolated from a man younger than 35 in good health. The chain recombines TRBV10-3 with TRBJ2-7; 7 bases line up with TRBD2. Material: central memory CD4+ T cells from blood. The CDR3 loop is CAISVSGNAYEQYF. CDR3 nucleotide sequence: TGTGCCATCAGTGTGAGCGGGAACGCCTACGAGCAGTACTTC.